This TCR beta chain was identified during a study of radiotherapy plus CTLA-4 blockade in lung cancer. Study details: Of the patients, about 20% showed objective responses and roughly 31% attained disease control.

Profiling relied on immunoSEQ multiplex PCR, and the TCRdb table lists in-frame clones only, not all of them. Among tens of thousands of clones listed, approximately 80% were seen once. Trimming cost V 1 base and J 0 bases, with 11 bases left between them. Germline V CDR1 and CDR2: SGHRS, YFSETQ. The CDR3 runs to 15 residues. The sequencing here drew on peripheral blood, taken from a patient treated with radiotherapy plus ipilimumab. This chain links TRBV5-1 with TRBJ2-7, with a possible D match to TRBD2 (5 bases). This sequence originates from a human donor with non-small cell lung cancer who had stable disease on radiotherapy plus ipilimumab. CDR3 loop: CASSLRASSSYEQYF. DNA for the CDR3: TGCGCCAGCAGCTTGAGGGCTAGCAGCTCCTACGAGCAGTACTTC.